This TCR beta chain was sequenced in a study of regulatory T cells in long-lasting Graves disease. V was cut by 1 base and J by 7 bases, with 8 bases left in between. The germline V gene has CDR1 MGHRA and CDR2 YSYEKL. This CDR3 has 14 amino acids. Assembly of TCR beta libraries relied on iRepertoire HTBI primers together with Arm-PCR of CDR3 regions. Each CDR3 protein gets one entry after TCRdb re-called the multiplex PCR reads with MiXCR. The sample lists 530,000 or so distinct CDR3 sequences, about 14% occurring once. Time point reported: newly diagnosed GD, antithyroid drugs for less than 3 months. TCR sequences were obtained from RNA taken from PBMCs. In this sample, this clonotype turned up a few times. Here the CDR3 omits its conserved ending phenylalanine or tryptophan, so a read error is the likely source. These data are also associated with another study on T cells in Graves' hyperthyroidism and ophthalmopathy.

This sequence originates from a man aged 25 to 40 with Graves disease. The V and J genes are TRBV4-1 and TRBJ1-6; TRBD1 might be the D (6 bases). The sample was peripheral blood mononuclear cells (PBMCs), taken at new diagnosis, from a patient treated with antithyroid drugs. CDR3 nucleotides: TGCGCCAGCAGCCAAGTGGACAGAAATTCACCCCTCCACTCT. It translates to CASSQVDRNSPLHS.